The present T cell receptor beta chain was sequenced within a study of T cells expressing NK-cell markers. There are 15 residues in the CDR3. Germline V gene lookup returns CDR1 SNHLY and CDR2 FYNNEI. One entry per CDR3 protein, without DNA, is what TCRdb gives after re-calling the 5' RACE reads. The repertoire table contains roughly 160,000 distinct CDR3 sequences. Sequenced material: blood T cells: a sorted CD56 or NKG2C T cell subset, CD4+ or CD8+ T cells, or bulk PBMC T cells (not recorded which). The receptor was derived from a woman aged 18 to 75 in good health. The V and J genes are TRBV2 and TRBJ1-6; TCRdb names TRBD1, which stays unverified in the absence of DNA. CDR3 loop: CASREGMGRNSPLHF. The whole variable domain, remainder taken from reference TRBV2 and TRBJ1-6, is EPEVTQTPSHQVTQMGQEVILRCVPISNHLYFYWYRQILGQKVEFLVSFYNNEISEKSEIFDDQFSVERPDGSNFTLKIRSTKLEDSAMYFCASREGMGRNSPLHFGNGTRLTVT.